This TCR beta chain stems from a study of blood T cell repertoires in COVID-19. Measured with immunoSEQ multiplex PCR; TCRdb has only the in-frame clones, and not every one. The sample consists of a few hundred thousand clones, 80% to 95% of them appearing once. The CDR3 extends over 14 amino acids. In germline, CDR1 is LNHDA, CDR2 SQIVND (reference sequence). The ends lost 2 bases at V and 7 bases at J; junction bases unmatched: 7. The chain joins TRBV19 to TRBJ2-7; 8 bases fit TRBD1. This clonotype was obtained from a woman between 35 and 50 years old who had been exposed to COVID-19. Sequenced: PBMCs or T cells enriched from blood (not recorded which). Written as DNA, the CDR3 is TGTGCCAGTAGTATATCCGGGACAGGACTTGAGCAGTACTTC. Its protein product is CASSISGTGLEQYF.